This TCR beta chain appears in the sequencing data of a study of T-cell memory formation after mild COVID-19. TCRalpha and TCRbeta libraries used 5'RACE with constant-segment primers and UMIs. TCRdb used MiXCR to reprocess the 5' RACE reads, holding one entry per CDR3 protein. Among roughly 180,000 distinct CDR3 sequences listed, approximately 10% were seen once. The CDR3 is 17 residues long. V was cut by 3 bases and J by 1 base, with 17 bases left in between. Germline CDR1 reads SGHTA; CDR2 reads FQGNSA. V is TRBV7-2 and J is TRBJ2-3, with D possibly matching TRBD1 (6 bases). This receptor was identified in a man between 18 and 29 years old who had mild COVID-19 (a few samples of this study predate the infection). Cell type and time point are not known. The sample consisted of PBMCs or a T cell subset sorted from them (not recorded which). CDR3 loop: CASSFAGTHAGTDTQYF. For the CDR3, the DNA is TGTGCCAGCAGCTTCGCCGGGACACATGCTGGCACAGATACGCAGTATTTT.